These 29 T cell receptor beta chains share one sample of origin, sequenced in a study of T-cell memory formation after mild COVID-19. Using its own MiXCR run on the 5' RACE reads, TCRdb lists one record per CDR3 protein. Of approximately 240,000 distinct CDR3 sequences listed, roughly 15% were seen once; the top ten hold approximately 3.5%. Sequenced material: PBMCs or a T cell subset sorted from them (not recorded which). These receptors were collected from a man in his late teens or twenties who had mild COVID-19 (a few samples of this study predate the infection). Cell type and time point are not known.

The CDR3: CSAREGPGPRNSPLHF. The DNA of the CDR3 is TGCAGTGCTAGAGAGGGACCCGGGCCGCGAAATTCACCCCTCCACTTT. The V and J genes are TRBV20-1 and TRBJ1-6, with D perhaps TRBD1 (5 bases). Germline V gene data show CDR1 as DFQATT and CDR2 as SNEGSKA (reference sequence). V was pared by 0 bases and J by 7 bases, with 16 bases between. The CDR3 extends over 16 amino acids.

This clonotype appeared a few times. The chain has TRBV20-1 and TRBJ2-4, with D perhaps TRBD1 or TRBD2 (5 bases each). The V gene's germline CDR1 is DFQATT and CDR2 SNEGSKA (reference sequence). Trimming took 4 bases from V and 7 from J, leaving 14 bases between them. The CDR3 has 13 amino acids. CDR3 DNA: TGCAGTGCTACCGGGACCACCGGGAACATTCAGTACTTC. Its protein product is CSATGTTGNIQYF.

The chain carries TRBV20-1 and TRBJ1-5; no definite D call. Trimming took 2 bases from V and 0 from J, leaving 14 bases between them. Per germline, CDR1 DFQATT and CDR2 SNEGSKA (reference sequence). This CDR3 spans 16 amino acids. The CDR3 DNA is TGCAGTGCTAGAAGGGCAGATTCCAATAGCAATCAGCCCCAGCATTTT. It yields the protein CSARRADSNSNQPQHF.

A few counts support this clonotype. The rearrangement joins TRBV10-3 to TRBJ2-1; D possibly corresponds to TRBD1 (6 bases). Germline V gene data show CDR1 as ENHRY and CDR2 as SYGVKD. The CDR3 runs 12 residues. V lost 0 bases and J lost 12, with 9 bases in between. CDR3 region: CAISESQGGQFF. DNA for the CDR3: TGTGCCATCAGTGAGTCGCAAGGGGGGCAGTTCTTC.

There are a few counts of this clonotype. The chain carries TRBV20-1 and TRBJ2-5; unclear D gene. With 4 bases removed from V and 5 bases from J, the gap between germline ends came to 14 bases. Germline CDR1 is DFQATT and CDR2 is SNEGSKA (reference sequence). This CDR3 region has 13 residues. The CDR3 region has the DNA TGCAGTGCTAAAGACCCAAAACCGGAGACCCAGTACTTC. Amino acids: CSAKDPKPETQYF.

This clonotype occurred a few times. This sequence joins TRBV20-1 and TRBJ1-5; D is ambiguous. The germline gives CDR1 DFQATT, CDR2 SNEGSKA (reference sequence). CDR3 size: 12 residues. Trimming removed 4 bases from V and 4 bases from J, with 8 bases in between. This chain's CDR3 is CSANRPNQPQHF. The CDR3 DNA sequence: TGCAGTGCTAATAGGCCAAATCAGCCCCAGCATTTT.

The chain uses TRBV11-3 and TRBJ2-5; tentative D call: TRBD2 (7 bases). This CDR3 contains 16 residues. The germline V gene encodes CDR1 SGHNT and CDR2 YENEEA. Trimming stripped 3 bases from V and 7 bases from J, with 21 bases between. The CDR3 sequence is CASSFWEGHLIRTQYF. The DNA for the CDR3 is TGTGCCAGCAGCTTTTGGGAGGGACATCTTATTCGGACCCAGTACTTC.

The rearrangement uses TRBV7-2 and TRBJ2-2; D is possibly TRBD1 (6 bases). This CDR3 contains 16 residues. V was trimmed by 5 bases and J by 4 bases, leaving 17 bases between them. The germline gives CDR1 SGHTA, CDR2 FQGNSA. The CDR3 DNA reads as TGTGCCAGCAGCCCCGGACAGTTCGGGCGCACCGGGGAGCTGTTTTTT. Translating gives CASSPGQFGRTGELFF.

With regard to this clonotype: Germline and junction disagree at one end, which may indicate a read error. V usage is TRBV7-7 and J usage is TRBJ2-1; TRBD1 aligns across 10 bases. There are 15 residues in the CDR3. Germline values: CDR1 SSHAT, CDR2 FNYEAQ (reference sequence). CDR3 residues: CASSFGTGVDNEQFF. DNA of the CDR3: TGTGCTAGCAGCTTCGGGACAGGGGTTGACAATGAGCAGTTCTTC. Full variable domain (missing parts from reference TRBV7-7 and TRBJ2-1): GAGVSQSPRYKVTKRGQDVTLRCDPISSHATLYWYQQALGQGPEFLTYFNYEAQPDKSGLPSDRFSAERPEGSISTLTIQRTEQRDSAMYRCASSFGTGVDNEQFFGPGTRLTVL.

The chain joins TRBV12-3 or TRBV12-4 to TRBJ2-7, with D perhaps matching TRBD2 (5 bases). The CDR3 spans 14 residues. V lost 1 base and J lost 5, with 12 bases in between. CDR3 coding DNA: TGTGCCAGCAGTTTAGAGTCACCGGGGAACGAGCAGTACTTC. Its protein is CASSLESPGNEQYF.

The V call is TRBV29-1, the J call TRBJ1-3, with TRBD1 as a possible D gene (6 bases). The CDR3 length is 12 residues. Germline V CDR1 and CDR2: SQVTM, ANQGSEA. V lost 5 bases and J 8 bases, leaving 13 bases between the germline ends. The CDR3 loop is CSVWDMADTIYF. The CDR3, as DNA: TGCAGCGTTTGGGACATGGCGGACACCATATATTTT.

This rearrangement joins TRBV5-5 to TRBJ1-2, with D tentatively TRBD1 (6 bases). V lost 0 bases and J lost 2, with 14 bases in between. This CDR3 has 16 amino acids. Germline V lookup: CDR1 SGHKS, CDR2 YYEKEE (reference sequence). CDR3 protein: CASSLVRIRGNYGYTF. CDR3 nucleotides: TGTGCCAGCAGCTTGGTTCGCATCAGGGGCAACTATGGCTACACCTTC.

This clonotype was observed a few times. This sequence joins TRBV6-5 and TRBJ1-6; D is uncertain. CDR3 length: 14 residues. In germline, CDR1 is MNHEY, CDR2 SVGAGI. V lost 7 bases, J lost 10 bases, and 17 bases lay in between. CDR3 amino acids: CASKTQPLGSPLHF. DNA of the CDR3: TGTGCCAGCAAGACGCAGCCGTTGGGATCACCCCTCCACTTT.

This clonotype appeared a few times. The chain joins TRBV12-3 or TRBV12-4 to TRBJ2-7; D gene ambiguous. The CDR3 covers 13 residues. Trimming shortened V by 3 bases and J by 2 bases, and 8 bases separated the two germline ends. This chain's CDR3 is CASSFMGPYEQYF. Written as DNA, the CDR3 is TGTGCCAGCAGTTTTATGGGTCCCTACGAGCAGTACTTC.

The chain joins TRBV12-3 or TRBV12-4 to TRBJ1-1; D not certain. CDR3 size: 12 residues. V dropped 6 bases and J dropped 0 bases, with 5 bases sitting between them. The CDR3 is CASRNMNTEAFF. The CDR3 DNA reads TGTGCCAGCAGGAATATGAACACTGAAGCTTTCTTT.

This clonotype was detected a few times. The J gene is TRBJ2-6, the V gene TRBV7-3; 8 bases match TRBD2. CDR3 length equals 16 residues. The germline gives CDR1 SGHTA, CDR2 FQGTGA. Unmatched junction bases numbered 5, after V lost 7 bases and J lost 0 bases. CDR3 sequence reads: CASTPGLASGANVLTF. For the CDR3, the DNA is TGTGCCAGCACCCCCGGACTAGCCTCTGGGGCCAACGTCCTGACTTTC.

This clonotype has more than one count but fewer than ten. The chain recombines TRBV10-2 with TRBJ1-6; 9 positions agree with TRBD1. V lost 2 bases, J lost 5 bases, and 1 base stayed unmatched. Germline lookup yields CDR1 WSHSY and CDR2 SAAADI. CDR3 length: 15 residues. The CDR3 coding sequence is TGCGCCAGCAGTGAGGGGGACAGGGATAATTCACCCCTCCACTTT. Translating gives CASSEGDRDNSPLHF.

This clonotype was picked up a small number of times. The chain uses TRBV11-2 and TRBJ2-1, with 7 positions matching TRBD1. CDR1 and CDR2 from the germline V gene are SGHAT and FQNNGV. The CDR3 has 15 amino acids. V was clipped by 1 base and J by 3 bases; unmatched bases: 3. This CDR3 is CASSLGGQFYNEQFF. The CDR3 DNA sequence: TGTGCCAGCAGCTTAGGGGGACAGTTCTACAATGAGCAGTTCTTC.

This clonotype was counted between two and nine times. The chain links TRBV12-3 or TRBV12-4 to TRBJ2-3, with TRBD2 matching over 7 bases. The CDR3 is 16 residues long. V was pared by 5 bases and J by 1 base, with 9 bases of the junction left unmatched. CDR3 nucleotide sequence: TGTGCCAGCAGTCCCAAGCGGGGCGACGGCACAGATACGCAGTATTTT. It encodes CASSPKRGDGTDTQYF.

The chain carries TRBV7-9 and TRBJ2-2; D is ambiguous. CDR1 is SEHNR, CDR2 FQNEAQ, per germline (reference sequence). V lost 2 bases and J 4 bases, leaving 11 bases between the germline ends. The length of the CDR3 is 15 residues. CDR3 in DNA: TGTGCCAGCAGCTTAAGCAGCCACAGCACCGGGGAGCTGTTTTTT. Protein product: CASSLSSHSTGELFF.

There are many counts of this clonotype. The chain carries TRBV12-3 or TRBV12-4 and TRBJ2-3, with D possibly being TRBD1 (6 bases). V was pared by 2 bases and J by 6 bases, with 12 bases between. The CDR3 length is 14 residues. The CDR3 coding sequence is TGTGCCAGCAGTTTAAGGCAGGGGATGGATACGCAGTATTTT. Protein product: CASSLRQGMDTQYF.

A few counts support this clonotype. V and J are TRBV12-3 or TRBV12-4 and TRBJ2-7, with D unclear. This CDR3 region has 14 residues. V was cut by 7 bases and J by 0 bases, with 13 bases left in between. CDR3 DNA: TGTGCCAGCAACTCAGACCAGTTCTCCTACGAGCAGTACGTC. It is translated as CASNSDQFSYEQYV.

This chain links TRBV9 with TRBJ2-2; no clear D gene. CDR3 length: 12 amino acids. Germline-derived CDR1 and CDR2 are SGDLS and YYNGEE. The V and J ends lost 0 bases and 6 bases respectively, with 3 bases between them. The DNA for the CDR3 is TGTGCCAGCAGCGTAGCTGCCGGGGAGCTGTTTTTT. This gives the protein CASSVAAGELFF. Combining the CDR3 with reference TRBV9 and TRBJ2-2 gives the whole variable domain DSGVTQTPKHLITATGQRVTLRCSPRSGDLSVYWYQQSLDQGLQFLIQYYNGEERAKGNILERFSAQQFPDLHSELNLSSLELGDSALYFCASSVAAGELFFGEGSRLTVL.

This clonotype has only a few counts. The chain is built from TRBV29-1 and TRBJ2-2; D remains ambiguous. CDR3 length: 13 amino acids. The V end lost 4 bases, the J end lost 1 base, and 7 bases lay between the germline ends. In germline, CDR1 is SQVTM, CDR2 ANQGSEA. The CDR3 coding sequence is TGCAGCGTTGTGAGCCTGAACACCGGGGAGCTGTTTTTT. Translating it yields CSVVSLNTGELFF.

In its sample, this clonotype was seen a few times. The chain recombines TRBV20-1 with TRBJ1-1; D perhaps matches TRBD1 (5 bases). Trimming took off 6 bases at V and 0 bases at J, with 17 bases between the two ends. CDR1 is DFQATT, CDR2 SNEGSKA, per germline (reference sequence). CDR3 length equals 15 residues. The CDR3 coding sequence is TGCAGTGCCCTAGGTGCAGGGCGCATGAACACTGAAGCTTTCTTT. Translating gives CSALGAGRMNTEAFF.

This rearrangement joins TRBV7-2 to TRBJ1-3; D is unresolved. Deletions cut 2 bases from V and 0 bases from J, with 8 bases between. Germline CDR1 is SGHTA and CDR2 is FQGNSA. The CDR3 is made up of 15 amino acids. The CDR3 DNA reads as TGTGCCAGCAGCTTAATAGCGAGCTCTGGAAACACCATATATTTT. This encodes CASSLIASSGNTIYF.

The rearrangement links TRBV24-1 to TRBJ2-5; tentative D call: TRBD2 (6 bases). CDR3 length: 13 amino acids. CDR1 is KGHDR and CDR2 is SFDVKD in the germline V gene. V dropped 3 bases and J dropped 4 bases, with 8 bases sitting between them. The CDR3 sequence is CATSDTGVETQYF. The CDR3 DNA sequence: TGTGCCACCAGTGATACGGGGGTAGAGACCCAGTACTTC.

CDR3 in DNA: TGTGCCAGCAGCTTAGACCGGGGGGGGTATCAGCCCCAGCATTTT. It specifies CASSLDRGGYQPQHF. This chain links TRBV7-2 with TRBJ1-5; TRBD1 might be the D (5 bases). Trimming took off 1 base at V and 5 bases at J, with 12 bases between the two ends. The CDR3 is 15 amino acids. Germline V lookup: CDR1 SGHTA, CDR2 FQGNSA.

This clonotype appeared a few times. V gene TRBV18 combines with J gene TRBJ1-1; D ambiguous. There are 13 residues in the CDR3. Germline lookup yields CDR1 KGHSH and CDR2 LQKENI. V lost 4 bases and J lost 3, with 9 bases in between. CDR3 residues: CASSQSRDTEAFF. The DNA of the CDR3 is TGTGCCAGCTCACAGTCAAGGGACACTGAAGCTTTCTTT.